Listed here are 7 T cell receptor beta chains from one sample, sequenced in a study of blood T cells in healthy people across ages. The authors ran a second PCR of about 6 to 11 cycles using a sample-barcoded 5' primer and a J-beta primer mix. TCRdb reanalysed the 5' RACE reads using MiXCR and keeps one entry per CDR3 protein. The repertoire holds approximately 700,000 distinct CDR3 sequences, roughly 32% seen once, with roughly 15% in the top ten. The sequenced material came from blood. The origin of the receptors is a woman older than 75 in good health.

This clonotype was recorded at least ten times. The chain couples TRBV7-9 to TRBJ1-2, with D uncertain. V was cut by 1 base and J by 4 bases, with 7 bases left in between. CDR3 length: 13 amino acids. Germline V CDR1 and CDR2: SEHNR, FQNEAQ (reference sequence). CDR3 DNA: TGTGCCAGCAGCTTAGGAGTGACCTATGGCTACACCTTC. This encodes CASSLGVTYGYTF.

This clonotype was recorded at least ten times. The gene calls are TRBV5-1 and TRBJ1-2, with D possibly TRBD1 on 5 matching bases. The germline V and J ends were trimmed by 0 bases and 3 bases, with 15 bases remaining between them. The V gene's germline CDR1 is SGHRS and CDR2 YFSETQ. The CDR3 length is 16 residues. CDR3 nucleotide sequence: TGCGCCAGCAGCTTGGACGGGGGTTTAGACGACTATGGCTACACCTTC. This translates into CASSLDGGLDDYGYTF.

This chain joins TRBV5-1 and TRBJ2-7; D call uncertain. CDR3 size: 15 residues. The V and J ends lost 0 bases and 4 bases respectively, with 14 bases between them. Germline V gene sequence: CDR1 SGHRS, CDR2 YFSETQ. Here the CDR3 reads CASSLANDWAYEQYF. The CDR3 DNA sequence: TGCGCCAGCAGCTTGGCCAACGACTGGGCGTACGAGCAGTACTTC.

The chain is built from TRBV7-9 and TRBJ2-1; TRBD2 is a possible D gene (5 bases). This CDR3 is built from 15 residues. The germline V and J ends were trimmed by 2 bases and 7 bases, with 15 bases remaining between them. From germline, CDR1 is SEHNR and CDR2 FQNEAQ (reference sequence). CDR3 residues: CASSLLLVRLNEQFF. The CDR3, as DNA: TGTGCCAGCAGCTTATTACTAGTGAGATTAAATGAGCAGTTCTTC.

This chain uses TRBV5-5 with TRBJ1-5; D not resolved. Germline lookup yields CDR1 SGHKS and CDR2 YYEKEE (reference sequence). The CDR3 has 15 amino acids. Trimming stripped 5 bases from V and 2 bases from J, with 14 bases between. The CDR3 nucleotides are TGTGCCAGCAGTGTCGCCTCATGGGGCAATCAGCCCCAGCATTTT. As protein: CASSVASWGNQPQHF.

This clonotype occurred a few times. This chain links TRBV4-3 with TRBJ1-1, with D uncertain. The CDR3 loop spans 15 amino acids. Germline CDR1 LGHNA, CDR2 YSLEER. The ends were cut back, 0 bases at V and 4 bases at J, with 12 bases in the middle. The CDR3 coding sequence is TGCGCCAGCAGCCAAGATCTAAACTTCGGCACTGAAGCTTTCTTT. Residues: CASSQDLNFGTEAFF.

This clonotype has only one observation. This rearrangement joins TRBV20-1 to TRBJ1-4, with TRBD1 as a possible D gene (5 bases). Germline V lookup: CDR1 DFQATT, CDR2 SNEGSKA (reference sequence). Trimming took 5 bases from V and 10 from J, leaving 20 bases between them. The CDR3 extends over 14 amino acids. The CDR3 loop reads CSAYEDSGFGKLFF. CDR3 nucleotide sequence: TGCAGTGCTTATGAGGACTCAGGGTTTGGAAAACTGTTTTTT.